Each of the 9 T cell receptor beta chains below was sequenced from the same sample in a study of shared clonotypes between healthy human individuals (dated by TCRdb to about 2020). CD8 naive samples were obtained by positive selection for CCR7 among CD45RO-negative cells, yielding a CD45RA+CCR7+ population from which TemRA cells were excluded. The library was prepared using the immunoSEQ multiplex PCR assay. TCRdb stores this immuneACCESS table with in-frame sequences only. Part of the clones is absent; in the studies checked, under half of the shortfall reflects unresolved V genes, and no reason is known for the rest. For this sample the table gives almost 700,000 clones, of which just over 90% were detected only once. The ten largest account for roughly 24% of the sample. The sample consisted of naive CD8+ T cells sorted from blood. The cell subset or site label here, explained by the study, means: CD45RA+CCR7+. These receptors were obtained from a man in his thirties or forties in good health.

The chain uses TRBV27 and TRBJ2-3, with 8 bases matching TRBD2. Germline assignment: CDR1 MNHEY and CDR2 SMNVEV (reference sequence). The CDR3 contains 16 residues. V trimming: 5 bases; J trimming: 5 bases; junction bases outside the gene matches: 12. The CDR3 sequence is CASSKTPGLVGDTQYF. CDR3 coding DNA: TGTGCCAGCAGTAAGACCCCGGGACTAGTTGGAGATACGCAGTATTTT.

The rearrangement uses TRBV10-3 and TRBJ2-7, with 10 bases lining up with TRBD1. The length of the CDR3 is 15 residues. J lost 3 bases, V lost 4 bases, and 6 bases had no gene match. Germline-derived CDR1 and CDR2 are ENHRY and SYGVKD. As DNA, the CDR3 is TGTGCCATCAGTGGACGGACAGGGGGGCTCTACGAGCAGTACTTC. This codes for CAISGRTGGLYEQYF.

The chain recombines TRBV5-7 with TRBJ2-3; 8 nucleotides match TRBD1. TRBV5-7 is placed among ORFs of uncertain function. The CDR3 loop spans 16 amino acids. V was pared by 4 bases and J by 4 bases, with 11 bases of the junction left unmatched. The CDR3 nucleotides read TGTGCCAGCAGCCGCACAATTGGACAGGGAGCAGATACGCAGTATTTT. It yields the protein CASSRTIGQGADTQYF.

The CDR3 spells CASRPGQPTNEKLFF. CDR3 DNA sequence: TGTGCCAGCAGACCTGGACAGCCAACTAATGAAAAACTGTTTTTT. V and J are TRBV27 and TRBJ1-4, with a possible D match to TRBD1 (6 bases). V lost 6 bases, J lost 0 bases, and 11 bases lay in between. Germline loops: CDR1 MNHEY, CDR2 SMNVEV (reference sequence). The CDR3 covers 15 residues.

The chain combines TRBV2 with TRBJ1-3; 7 nucleotides align to TRBD1. This CDR3 region has 15 residues. The V gene's germline CDR1 is SNHLY and CDR2 FYNNEI. With 6 bases clipped from V and 4 bases from J, the junction kept 9 bases outside the gene matches. CDR3 nucleotide sequence: TGTGCCAGCAGCTCCGGAGGGGACAGCGGAAACACCATATATTTT. This gives the protein CASSSGGDSGNTIYF.

J is TRBJ2-7 and V is TRBV18; 9 positions agree with TRBD1. CDR1 and CDR2 (germline): KGHSH, LQKENI. V was clipped by 3 bases and J by 0 bases; unmatched bases: 6. The CDR3 totals 16 residues. CDR3 loop: CASSPKGQGISYEQYF. CDR3 sequence (DNA): TGTGCCAGCTCACCTAAGGGACAGGGAATCTCCTACGAGCAGTACTTC. Using reference TRBV18 and TRBJ2-7 for the parts outside the CDR3, the full variable domain is NAGVMQNPRHLVRRRGQEARLRCSPMKGHSHVYWYRQLPEEGLKFMVYLQKENIIDESGMPKERFSAEFPKEGPSILRIQQVVRGDSAAYFCASSPKGQGISYEQYFGPGTRLTVT.

The chain recombines TRBV5-4 with TRBJ2-3; TRBD1 matches 9 bases. Looked up from germline, CDR1 is SGHNT and CDR2 is YYREEE (reference sequence). CDR3 length: 17 amino acids. V was pared by 2 bases and J by 1 base, with 8 bases of the junction left unmatched. The CDR3 nucleotides read TGTGCCAGCAGCTTCACAAGGACAGGGGTGGGCACAGATACGCAGTATTTT. Its translation is CASSFTRTGVGTDTQYF.

V and J are TRBV2 and TRBJ2-1; D might be TRBD1 (6 bases). With 6 bases removed from V and 9 bases from J, the gap between germline ends came to 15 bases. The CDR3 is made up of 13 amino acids. Looked up from germline, CDR1 is SNHLY and CDR2 is FYNNEI. The CDR3 loop reads CASSDTGFFEQFF. CDR3 DNA sequence: TGTGCCAGCAGCGACACAGGGTTTTTTGAGCAGTTCTTC. Looking up the rest from reference TRBV2 and TRBJ2-1 gives the full variable domain: EPEVTQTPSHQVTQMGQEVILRCVPISNHLYFYWYRQILGQKVEFLVSFYNNEISEKSEIFDDQFSVERPDGSNFTLKIRSTKLEDSAMYFCASSDTGFFEQFFGPGTRLTVL.

The chain has TRBV9 and TRBJ2-5, with 7 bases matching TRBD1. The CDR3 contains 15 residues. The germline CDR1 and CDR2 sequences are SGDLS and YYNGEE. The trim removed 3 bases at V and 1 base at J, leaving 6 bases unmatched. As DNA, the CDR3 is TGTGCCAGCAGCGGAGGGGGCCATGGCCAAGAGACCCAGTACTTC. Its translation: CASSGGGHGQETQYF.